This TCR beta chain was profiled in a study of tumor and adjacent non-tumor tissue in lung cancer. No cell sorting was done before RNA was extracted from the tissue. This non-tumor lung sample came from over 3 cm beyond the tumor edge. Three rounds of nested PCR, following a modified ARM-PCR protocol, produced the TCRbeta library. TCRdb independently ran MiXCR on the multiplex PCR reads; one entry per CDR3 protein. The table shows roughly 45,000 distinct CDR3 sequences, with roughly 60% occurring only once. General study points: Tumor tissue had significantly higher TCR diversity than normal lung.

With regard to this clonotype: No antigen is known for it. At one end the junction does not follow the germline gene, possibly because of a read error.

This clonotype was sampled from a man aged 50 to 60 with non-small cell lung cancer. The sequenced sample consisted of distant non-tumor lung tissue.

The CDR3, as DNA: TGTGCCAGCAATGGCGGACAGGGTTATTCACCCCTCCACTTC. Amino acids: CASNGGQGYSPLHF. The chain uses TRBV6-6 and TRBJ1-6; 8 bases are shared with TRBD1. The CDR3 contains 14 residues. Germline loops: CDR1 MNHNY, CDR2 SVGAGI (reference sequence).